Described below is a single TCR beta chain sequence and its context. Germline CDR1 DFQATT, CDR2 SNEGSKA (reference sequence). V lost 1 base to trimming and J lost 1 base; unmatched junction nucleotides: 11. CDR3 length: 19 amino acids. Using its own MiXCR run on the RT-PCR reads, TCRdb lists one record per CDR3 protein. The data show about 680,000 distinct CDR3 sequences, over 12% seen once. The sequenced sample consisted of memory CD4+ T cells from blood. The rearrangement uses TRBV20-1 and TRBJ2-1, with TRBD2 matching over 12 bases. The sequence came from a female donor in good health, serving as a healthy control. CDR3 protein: CSARVTGLAGRLSYNEQFF. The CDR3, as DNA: TGCAGTGCTAGAGTAACGGGACTAGCGGGTCGCCTATCCTACAATGAGCAGTTCTTC.